The 32 T cell receptor beta chains listed next were all sequenced from one sample in a study of glioma-infiltrating T cells after dendritic cell vaccination. Clones were read by immunoSEQ multiplex PCR, and TCRdb kept only the in-frame ones, dropping some. The sample lists more than 95,000 clones; 81% were seen once. Here the sequenced sample was blood, taken before dendritic cell vaccination. All receptors come from a human donor with glioblastoma.

Comments on this clone: Other DNA sequences in this specimen translate into the identical CDR3. V and J are TRBV4-2 and TRBJ2-7; unclear D gene. Trimming shortened V by 0 bases and J by 2 bases, and 11 bases separated the two germline ends. In germline, CDR1 is LGHNA, CDR2 YNFKEQ. The CDR3 covers 15 residues. The CDR3 DNA is TGTGCCAGCAGCCAAGATTTAAGAGAAACCTACGAGCAGTACTTC. This codes for CASSQDLRETYEQYF.

The chain joins TRBV4-1 to TRBJ1-2, with 7 bases fitting TRBD1. V lost 4 bases, J lost 6 bases, and 5 bases stayed unmatched. The CDR3 is 13 residues long. CDR1 and CDR2 from the germline V gene are MGHRA and YSYEKL. CDR3 protein: CASSRDRVDGYTF. In nucleotides, the CDR3 is TGCGCCAGCAGCCGCGACAGGGTCGATGGCTACACCTTC.

This clone was counted a single time. The chain employs TRBV5-4 and TRBJ2-1; no reliable D call. CDR1 SGHNT and CDR2 YYREEE come from the germline V gene (reference sequence). V gave up 3 bases and J gave up 15 bases, with 19 bases separating them. This CDR3 contains 13 residues. The CDR3 loop is CASSSDMTTLGFF. The CDR3 DNA is TGTGCCAGCAGCTCCGACATGACCACTCTGGGGTTCTTC.

The V gene is TRBV5-1, the J gene TRBJ1-1; D might be TRBD1 (6 bases). The length of the CDR3 is 13 residues. V lost 1 base to trimming and J lost 6 bases, with 10 bases between them. CDR1 and CDR2 (germline): SGHRS, YFSETQ. The CDR3 DNA sequence: TGCGCCAGCAGCTTGACAGGGACCCCTGAAGCTTTCTTT. Translating gives CASSLTGTPEAFF.

This clone was seen once. The genes are TRBV5-4 and TRBJ1-2; D remains unclear. CDR1 and CDR2 (germline): SGHNT, YYREEE (reference sequence). The CDR3 runs to 13 residues. Trimming removed 2 bases at V and 6 bases at J, with 11 bases between. The CDR3 nucleotides are TGTGCCAGCAGCTTCGTAACAGCACATGGCTACACCTTC. It codes for CASSFVTAHGYTF.

This chain joins TRBV6-6 and TRBJ2-5, with 9 bases matching TRBD2. This CDR3 spans 14 amino acids. Per the germline V gene, CDR1 is MNHNY and CDR2 is SVGAGI (reference sequence). J gave up 5 bases and V 7 bases, and 8 bases lay outside the gene matches. The CDR3 DNA reads TGTGCCAGCAAATTAGCGGGGGACGGGGAGACCCAGTACTTC. Residues: CASKLAGDGETQYF.

The DNA of the CDR3 is TGTGCCAGCAGCGCCGCTGGAGTCACCTACGAGCAGTACTTC. Its protein is CASSAAGVTYEQYF. The rearrangement links TRBV11-3 to TRBJ2-7; D gene unclear. V was shortened by 5 bases and J by 2 bases, with 13 bases between the two germline ends. The germline V gene encodes CDR1 SGHNT and CDR2 YENEEA. The CDR3 is 14 amino acids. Based on the CDR3 plus reference TRBV11-3 and TRBJ2-7, the full variable domain is EAGVVQSPRYKIIEKKQPVAFWCNPISGHNTLYWYLQNLGQGPELLIRYENEEAVDDSQLPKDRFSAERLKGVDSTLKIQPAELGDSAVYLCASSAAGVTYEQYFGPGTRLTVT.

The chain employs TRBV4-1 and TRBJ1-1; TRBD1 matches at 11 bases. This CDR3 has 15 residues. The germline CDR1 and CDR2 sequences are MGHRA and YSYEKL. After removal of 5 bases from V and 3 bases from J, the junction contained 5 bases not matched to a gene. Here the CDR3 reads CASSDRDRGDTEAFF. The CDR3 DNA is TGCGCCAGCAGCGACCGGGACAGGGGGGACACTGAAGCTTTCTTT.

This clone was observed a handful of times. The gene calls are TRBV11-1 and TRBJ2-2; D might be TRBD1 (6 bases). The CDR3 loop spans 15 amino acids. V lost 2 bases to trimming and J lost 3 bases, with 10 bases between them. Looked up from germline, CDR1 is SGHAT and CDR2 is FQDESV (reference sequence). CDR3 nucleotide sequence: TGTGCCAGCAGCTTATTTGGACAGTACACCGGGGAGCTGTTTTTT. It codes for CASSLFGQYTGELFF.

V gene TRBV15 combines with J gene TRBJ2-5; TRBD1 might be the D (6 bases). This CDR3 has 14 residues. Per the germline V gene, CDR1 is LNHNV and CDR2 is YYDKDF (reference sequence). The ends were cut back, 0 bases at V and 5 bases at J, with 10 bases in the middle. The CDR3 reads CATSRDRQGETQYF. CDR3 bases: TGTGCCACCAGCAGAGATCGCCAGGGGGAGACCCAGTACTTC.

The CDR3 is CASSPGSSADTQYF. Written as DNA, the CDR3 is TGTGCCAGCTCACCAGGGAGCTCGGCCGATACGCAGTATTTT. The chain recombines TRBV18 with TRBJ2-3, with a weak D call TRBD2 (5 bases). CDR1 KGHSH and CDR2 LQKENI come from the germline V gene. Deletions cut 2 bases from V and 6 bases from J, with 12 bases between. The CDR3 covers 14 residues.

The J gene is TRBJ1-3, the V gene TRBV7-9; possibly TRBD1 for D (6 bases). This CDR3 is 16 amino acids long. Germline CDR1 is SEHNR and CDR2 is FQNEAQ (reference sequence). V was trimmed by 5 bases and J by 0 bases, leaving 14 bases between them. CDR3 sequence: CASSNTTGYSGNTIYF. DNA for the CDR3: TGTGCCAGCAGCAACACGACAGGATACTCTGGAAACACCATATATTTT. The complete variable domain, with remaining parts taken from reference TRBV7-9 and TRBJ1-3, reads DTGVSQNPRHKITKRGQNVTFRCDPISEHNRLYWYRQTLGQGPEFLTYFQNEAQLEKSRLLSDRFSAERPKGSFSTLEIQRTEQGDSAMYLCASSNTTGYSGNTIYFGEGSWLTVV.

The chain links TRBV7-3 to TRBJ2-5; D is perhaps TRBD1 (5 bases). Near its end, the DNA agrees better with TRBJ2-7, so the J call may be wrong. The CDR3 sequence is 14 residues long. Germline CDR1 reads SGHTA; CDR2 reads FQGTGA. The DNA of the CDR3 is TGTGCCAGCAGCTTAATGGTGGGGCCATACGAGCAGTACTTC. This gives the protein CASSLMVGPYEQYF.

This clone was detected a few times. V and J are TRBV6-5 and TRBJ1-2; D uncertain. In germline, CDR1 is MNHEY, CDR2 SVGAGI. Trimming removed 6 bases from V and 2 bases from J, with 4 bases in between. There are 11 residues in the CDR3. The CDR3 region is CASRQNYGYTF. In DNA, the CDR3 is TGTGCCAGCAGGCAGAACTATGGCTACACCTTC.

This sequence joins TRBV7-9 and TRBJ1-4; D might be TRBD1 (5 bases). Germline CDR1 reads SEHNR; CDR2 reads FQNEAQ (reference sequence). CDR3 size: 15 residues. Trimming took 5 bases from V and 8 from J, leaving 18 bases between them. The CDR3 spells CASSPRGGEEEKLFF. The CDR3 bases are TGTGCCAGCAGCCCCCGCGGAGGGGAGGAAGAAAAACTGTTTTTT.

The rearrangement joins TRBV20-1 to TRBJ1-2; D is unresolved. V lost 2 bases and J lost 7, with 8 bases in between. CDR3 length: 11 amino acids. The germline CDR1 and CDR2 sequences are DFQATT and SNEGSKA (reference sequence). DNA of the CDR3: TGCAGTGCTAGACAGGAATCTGGCTACACCTTC. Translated, it gives CSARQESGYTF.

In its sample, this clone was seen once. The chain carries TRBV5-1 and TRBJ2-5; TRBD1 matches at 11 bases. The CDR3 covers 16 residues. V was pared by 2 bases and J by 5 bases, with 8 bases of the junction left unmatched. Per the germline V gene, CDR1 is SGHRS and CDR2 is YFSETQ. CDR3 sequence: CASSFIRDRGLETQYF. CDR3 in DNA: TGCGCCAGCAGCTTTATCCGGGACAGGGGGTTGGAGACCCAGTACTTC. Filled out from reference TRBV5-1 and TRBJ2-5, the complete variable domain reads KAGVTQTPRYLIKTRGQQVTLSCSPISGHRSVSWYQQTPGQGLQFLFEYFSETQRNKGNFPGRFSGRQFSNSRSEMNVSTLELGDSALYLCASSFIRDRGLETQYFGPGTRLLVL.

V usage is TRBV7-8 and J usage is TRBJ2-2; TRBD2 aligns across 12 bases. Germline loops: CDR1 SGHVS, CDR2 FQNEAQ. The CDR3 extends over 16 amino acids. V lost 5 bases, J lost 8 bases, and 9 bases stayed unmatched. The CDR3 sequence is CASSLVLAGGRGELFF. DNA of the CDR3: TGTGCCAGCAGCCTGGTACTAGCGGGGGGCCGGGGGGAGCTGTTTTTT.

The chain is built from TRBV9 and TRBJ2-6; TRBD2 matches 7 bases. V gave up 3 bases and J gave up 0 bases; unmatched junction bases: 12. Per germline, CDR1 SGDLS and CDR2 YYNGEE. The CDR3 covers 19 residues. Here the CDR3 reads CASSGPGGRFISGANVLTF. CDR3 coding DNA: TGTGCCAGCAGCGGGCCGGGAGGTCGCTTTATCTCTGGGGCCAACGTCCTGACTTTC.

This clone was detected only a few times. The J gene is TRBJ2-5, the V gene TRBV14; 7 nucleotides agree with TRBD2. Trimming removed 0 bases from V and 4 bases from J; junction bases left unmatched: 14. This CDR3 is 18 amino acids long. Germline values: CDR1 SGHDN, CDR2 FVKESK. The CDR3 protein is CASSQERLQRGKGETQYF. CDR3 DNA sequence: TGTGCCAGCAGCCAAGAAAGACTCCAGCGGGGAAAGGGAGAGACCCAGTACTTC.

The J gene is TRBJ2-5, the V gene TRBV19, with 11 nucleotides matching TRBD1. Losses at the gene ends were 5 bases for V and 5 bases for J; bases not matched to a gene: 7. Germline V gene sequence: CDR1 LNHDA, CDR2 SQIVND (reference sequence). The CDR3 consists of 15 residues. The CDR3 sequence: CASSARDRGRETQYF. CDR3 coding DNA: TGTGCCAGTAGTGCCCGGGACAGGGGGAGGGAGACCCAGTACTTC.

This clone showed up just once. CDR3 DNA: TGTGCCACCAGCACATGGACAGGGGGGGTCGGGGAGCTGTTTTTT. Protein product: CATSTWTGGVGELFF. The J gene is TRBJ2-2, the V gene TRBV15, with TRBD1 matching 10 bases. The CDR3 has 15 residues. CDR1 is LNHNV, CDR2 YYDKDF, per germline (reference sequence). V shed 4 bases and J 7 bases; nucleotides not matched to a gene: 6.

The chain carries TRBV6-1 and TRBJ2-7, with 7 bases identical to TRBD1. Germline V lookup: CDR1 MNHNS, CDR2 SASEGT. This CDR3 contains 15 residues. With V trimmed by 6 bases and J by 4 bases, 12 bases remained unmatched. This CDR3 is CASSADRAMPYEQYF. CDR3 bases: TGTGCCAGCAGCGCAGACAGGGCGATGCCATACGAGCAGTACTTC.

The chain links TRBV5-1 to TRBJ2-5; D is undetermined. CDR1 and CDR2 from the germline V gene are SGHRS and YFSETQ. Trimming removed 6 bases at V and 3 bases at J, with 15 bases between. The CDR3 is 14 residues long. The CDR3 loop is CASTDLQGKETQYF. CDR3 in DNA: TGCGCCAGCACCGACTTGCAAGGAAAAGAGACCCAGTACTTC.

On this clone: This sample includes further DNA sequences coding for the same CDR3. This chain uses TRBV7-9 with TRBJ2-1; 10 nucleotides align to TRBD2. Trimming cost V 2 bases and J 3 bases; bases outside gene matches: 1. Germline V CDR1 and CDR2: SEHNR, FQNEAQ (reference sequence). The CDR3 is 15 residues long. The CDR3 nucleotides are TGTGCCAGCAGCTTACAGCGGGGGGGCTACAATGAGCAGTTCTTC. Translating gives CASSLQRGGYNEQFF.

V gene TRBV6-5 combines with J gene TRBJ2-3, with D possibly being TRBD1 (6 bases). The CDR3 spans 15 residues. CDR1 and CDR2 (germline): MNHEY, SVGAGI. V gave up 3 bases and J gave up 0 bases, with 10 bases separating them. In DNA, the CDR3 is TGTGCCAGCAGTTATCACGGGACAAGCACAGATACGCAGTATTTT. This encodes CASSYHGTSTDTQYF.

This clone was picked up one time. The chain links TRBV7-9 to TRBJ1-4; 7 bases are a match to TRBD1. With V trimmed by 5 bases and J by 3 bases, 6 bases remained unmatched. This CDR3 comprises 15 residues. The germline V gene encodes CDR1 SEHNR and CDR2 FQNEAQ (reference sequence). CDR3 DNA: TGTGCCAGCAGCACCGACAGGGTGGCTAATGAAAAACTGTTTTTT. This sequence encodes CASSTDRVANEKLFF.

As for this clone: Additional DNA sequences in this sample encode the identical CDR3. The rearrangement uses TRBV7-9 and TRBJ2-7, with a tentative D call TRBD1 (6 bases). Germline CDR1 and CDR2: SEHNR and FQNEAQ (reference sequence). The CDR3 is 13 amino acids. V was clipped by 5 bases and J by 7 bases, with 15 bases between them. This chain's CDR3 is CASSLGTPFEQYF. The DNA for the CDR3 is TGTGCCAGCAGCCTCGGGACACCCTTTGAGCAGTACTTC.

The J gene is TRBJ1-5, the V gene TRBV10-2, with D hard to call. The V end lost 4 bases, the J end lost 2 bases, and 6 bases lay between the germline ends. Germline-derived CDR1 and CDR2 are WSHSY and SAAADI. The CDR3 has 13 amino acids. This CDR3 is CASSVGGNQPQHF. The CDR3 region has the DNA TGCGCCAGCAGTGTCGGGGGCAATCAGCCCCAGCATTTT.

The chain links TRBV19 to TRBJ2-4; D remains ambiguous. Germline values: CDR1 LNHDA, CDR2 SQIVND (reference sequence). Trimming removed 5 bases from V and 7 bases from J, with 12 bases in between. The CDR3 has 13 residues. CDR3 amino acids: CASSSDTGNIQYF. For the CDR3, the DNA is TGTGCCAGTAGTTCTGACACTGGGAACATTCAGTACTTC. Full variable domain (missing parts from reference TRBV19 and TRBJ2-4): DGGITQSPKYLFRKEGQNVTLSCEQNLNHDAMYWYRQDPGQGLRLIYYSQIVNDFQKGDIAEGYSVSREKKESFPLTVTSAQKNPTAFYLCASSSDTGNIQYFGAGTRLSVL.

This clone has more than one count but fewer than ten. This sequence joins TRBV10-3 and TRBJ2-1; maybe TRBD2 (5 bases). This CDR3 is 13 amino acids long. Trimming removed 6 bases from V and 5 bases from J, with 11 bases in between. CDR1 and CDR2 from the germline V gene are ENHRY and SYGVKD. The CDR3 protein is CAIRDGMNNEQFF. In DNA form, the CDR3 reads TGTGCCATCAGGGACGGGATGAACAATGAGCAGTTCTTC.

V gene TRBV25-1 combines with J gene TRBJ1-1; TRBD1 matches at 9 bases. The CDR3 has 14 residues. Looked up from germline, CDR1 is MGHDK and CDR2 is SYGVNS. The junction had 6 bases not matched to a gene; V was cut back by 6 bases and J by 4 bases. The CDR3 DNA follows: TGTGCCAGCAGGATCACAGGGGGCTTCACTGAAGCTTTCTTT. Residues: CASRITGGFTEAFF.